This T cell receptor (beta chain) derives from a study of blood T cell repertoires in COVID-19. At the level of the study: The cDNA or gDNA used as material had been derived from T cells, B-cell-depleted T cells, or PBMCs.

This CDR3 contains 14 residues. The V end lost 0 bases, the J end lost 1 base, and 6 bases lay between the germline ends. Germline V gives CDR1 KGHSH, CDR2 LQKENI. Original methodology: Estimation of nucleated cell counts relied on the amplification of reference gene primers. Libraries were prepared by immunoSEQ multiplex PCR; TCRdb keeps only in-frame clonotypes and omits some of them. That table gives V, J and clone size, and the DNA gave D and trimming. The sample lists about 200,000 clones, roughly 88% occurring once. This receptor was identified in a middle-aged man with acute COVID-19. The genes are TRBV18 and TRBJ2-5; no reliable D call. Material for sequencing was PBMCs or T cells enriched from blood (not recorded which). CDR3 DNA sequence: TGTGCCAGCTCACCACCGGTGGCCCAAGAGACCCAGTACTTC. Translated, it gives CASSPPVAQETQYF.